This TCR beta chain is drawn from a study of CD8+ T cells in alopecia areata. Study-level information: Each of the treated patients was given oral tofacitinib, 5 to 10 mg twice daily, for moderate-to-severe alopecia areata.

Per germline, CDR1 SQVTM and CDR2 ANQGSEA. CDR3 length: 17 amino acids. V lost 1 base and J lost 0; bases outside the gene matches: 4. Following extraction, RNA underwent reverse transcription to cDNA, which served as the sequencing template. TCRdb keeps only in-frame clones here, not all; method: immunoSEQ multiplex PCR. The table has approximately 13,000 clones, 50% to 60% seen once; the top ten hold roughly a tenth. The investigators collected lesional scalp punch biopsies and peripheral blood from alopecia areata patients. Sequences were derived from skin, sampled at week 0. The chain carries TRBV29-1 and TRBJ2-1; TRBD2 agrees at 12 bases. The TCR comes from a human donor with alopecia areata. The CDR3 DNA is TGCAGCGTTGAAGGACTAGCGGGGGACCGCTCCTACAATGAGCAGTTCTTC. Its translation: CSVEGLAGDRSYNEQFF.